The rows below give T cell receptor beta chains drawn from one sample of a study of T cell responses to AZD1222 COVID-19 vaccine. Method: immunoSEQ multiplex PCR; TCRdb's copy keeps in-frame clones and lacks some. The data show approximately 140,000 clones, under 95% seen once. This specimen consisted of peripheral blood, obtained on day 0 of AZD1222 vaccination. These receptors were taken from an adult in good health. CDR3s include the opening cysteine and the closing phenylalanine or tryptophan. Each record gives: J gene, V gene, D gene, CDR3 length, clone size, CDR3 protein, CDR3 DNA. The D gene is left open where the match is weak. Only part of the rows carry a size: once, few, many, or a class if the clone is expanded.

TRBJ1-5,TRBV19,-,13,-,CASSVQEDQPQHF,TGTGCCAGTAGTGTCCAGGAAGATCAGCCCCAGCATTTT
TRBJ2-7,TRBV5-5,-,13,-,CASKSQGGYEQYF,TGTGCCAGCAAGTCACAGGGAGGGTACGAGCAGTACTTC
TRBJ1-1,TRBV2,-,13,few,CASSEGMNTEAFF,TGTGCCAGCAGTGAAGGGATGAACACTGAAGCTTTCTTT
TRBJ1-1,TRBV19,-,16,-,CASSFKTGRGNTEAFF,TGTGCCAGTAGTTTCAAAACAGGGAGGGGGAACACTGAAGCTTTCTTT
TRBJ2-7,TRBV5-4,TRBD2,14,-,CASTSTSGSYEQYF,TGTGCCAGCACCTCGACTAGCGGTTCCTACGAGCAGTACTTC
TRBJ1-1,TRBV19,-,13,-,CASRARENTEAFF,TGTGCCAGTAGGGCCAGGGAGAACACTGAAGCTTTCTTT
TRBJ1-2,TRBV5-5,-,16,-,CASSQDARDANYGYTF,TGTGCCAGCAGCCAGGATGCGAGGGATGCCAACTATGGCTACACCTTC
TRBJ2-5,TRBV19,-,14,-,CASSRAGNQETQYF,TGTGCCAGTAGTCGCGCCGGTAACCAAGAGACCCAGTACTTC
TRBJ1-3,TRBV5-1,-,16,once,CASSTQGAGSGNTIYF,TGCGCCAGCAGCACCCAGGGTGCCGGCTCTGGAAACACCATATATTTT
TRBJ2-4,TRBV12-3/TRBV12-4,-,11,once,CASRQGGIQYF,TGTGCCAGCAGACAGGGAGGCATTCAGTACTTC
TRBJ2-1,TRBV11-2,TRBD2,15,-,CASLPGRPNYNEQFF,TGTGCCAGCCTCCCCGGGAGGCCAAATTACAATGAGCAGTTCTTC
TRBJ2-3,TRBV12-5,-,16,-,CASGLRGGPGTDTQYF,TGTGCTAGTGGTTTGAGGGGGGGGCCTGGCACAGATACGCAGTATTTT
TRBJ1-5,TRBV4-2,-,15,-,CASSQDLGGQQPQHF,TGTGCCAGCAGCCAAGATCTAGGGGGTCAACAGCCCCAGCATTTT
TRBJ2-2,TRBV14,-,14,-,CASSQSAGTGELFF,TGTGCCAGCAGCCAAAGTGCGGGGACCGGGGAGCTGTTTTTT
TRBJ1-6,TRBV27,TRBD1,15,-,CASSPTTGAYSPLHF,TGTGCCAGCAGTCCAACTACAGGGGCGTATTCACCCCTCCACTTT
TRBJ1-1,TRBV18,-,12,-,CASSPRGIEAFF,TGTGCCAGCTCACCCCGGGGAATTGAAGCTTTCTTT
TRBJ1-1,TRBV5-6,TRBD1,14,-,CASSRTGLDTEAFF,TGTGCCAGCAGCAGGACAGGGCTGGACACTGAAGCTTTCTTT
TRBJ2-7,TRBV6-5,-,13,-,CASSYSFTYEQYF,TGTGCCAGCAGTTACTCTTTTACCTACGAGCAGTACTTC
TRBJ2-1,TRBV30,TRBD2,13,-,CAWAGLAYNEQFF,TGTGCCTGGGCGGGACTAGCTTACAATGAGCAGTTCTTC
TRBJ1-5,TRBV28,-,13,-,CASSLLGNQPQHF,TGTGCCAGCAGTTTACTAGGCAATCAGCCCCAGCATTTT
TRBJ1-5,TRBV18,TRBD1,14,-,CASSTGTGNQPQHF,TGTGCCAGCTCAACCGGGACAGGAAATCAGCCCCAGCATTTT
TRBJ1-1,TRBV7-3,-,16,-,CASSKQGGDLNTEAFF,TGTGCCAGCAGCAAACAGGGCGGGGACCTTAACACTGAAGCTTTCTTT
TRBJ1-2,TRBV11-1,-,13,-,CASSRRGWDGYTF,TGTGCCAGCAGCCGCAGGGGCTGGGATGGCTACACCTTC
TRBJ2-3,TRBV2,-,13,-,CASSENPTDTQYF,TGTGCCAGCAGCGAAAATCCCACAGATACGCAGTATTTT
TRBJ2-7,TRBV5-6,TRBD1,14,-,CASSSYRGFYEQYF,TGTGCCAGCAGCAGCTACAGGGGCTTCTACGAGCAGTACTTC
TRBJ2-2,TRBV7-3,TRBD2,17,-,CASSLNRGGPGAGELFF,TGTGCCAGCAGCTTGAATCGCGGGGGGCCCGGGGCCGGGGAGCTGTTTTTT
TRBJ1-4,TRBV25-1,-,13,-,CASSDGGEEKLFF,TGTGCCAGCAGTGACGGTGGAGAGGAAAAACTGTTTTTT
TRBJ1-2,TRBV4-1,-,16,-,CASSPSFTVISRGYTF,TGCGCCAGCAGCCCCTCGTTCACAGTGATAAGTCGGGGCTACACCTTC
TRBJ1-2,TRBV7-9,-,12,-,CASSPGAYGYTF,TGTGCCAGCAGCCCCGGGGCCTATGGCTACACCTTC
TRBJ1-6,TRBV18,-,14,once,CASSQGQDNSPLHF,TGTGCCAGCTCCCAAGGGCAGGATAATTCACCCCTCCACTTT
TRBJ2-1,TRBV19,-,16,-,CASSLRGPHAGNEQFF,TGTGCCAGTAGTCTCCGGGGGCCACACGCCGGTAATGAGCAGTTCTTC
TRBJ1-2,TRBV5-1,-,17,-,CASSPNRASSSNYGYTF,TGCGCCAGCAGCCCGAACAGGGCCTCATCCTCTAACTATGGCTACACCTTC